Below are 3 T cell receptor beta chains sequenced from a single sample in a study of graft-versus-host responses after intestinal transplantation. No antigen has been identified for these receptors. The protocol was immunoSEQ multiplex PCR, while the TCRdb copy is restricted to in-frame clones and leaves out a portion. The table includes approximately 81,000 clones, around 86% detected once. The source material was unstimulated CD8+ T cells sorted from spleen or lymph node cells, sampled before transplant. These receptors were obtained from a human donor who was the organ donor for an intestinal transplant.

J is TRBJ2-2 and V is TRBV7-8; possible D gene TRBD2, 7 bases. The CDR3 loop spans 17 amino acids. The V gene's germline CDR1 is SGHVS and CDR2 FQNEAQ. The V end was cut by 4 bases, the J end by 0 bases, with 15 bases between. CDR3 sequence reads: CASSWGGPLANTGELFF. For the CDR3, the DNA is TGTGCCAGCAGCTGGGGGGGGCCCCTCGCGAACACCGGGGAGCTGTTTTTT.

This chain joins TRBV5-4 and TRBJ2-1; D is unclear. V lost 0 bases and J lost 7, with 5 bases in between. Germline CDR1 and CDR2: SGHNT and YYREEE (reference sequence). The CDR3 length is 12 residues. As DNA, the CDR3 is TGTGCCAGCAGCTTGGTCCGGAATGAGCAGTTCTTC. This sequence encodes CASSLVRNEQFF.

This clone was found many times. The CDR3 DNA reads TGTGCCAGCAGTGACTCGACAAATTCACCCCTCCACTTT. Translated: CASSDSTNSPLHF. The chain combines TRBV6-4 with TRBJ1-6; D remains ambiguous. The CDR3 loop spans 13 amino acids. Looked up from germline, CDR1 is MRHNA and CDR2 is SNTAGT. Trimming took 0 bases from V and 7 from J, leaving 4 bases between them.